Ten or more counts support the clone carrying this T cell receptor (beta chain). One entry per CDR3 protein results from TCRdb running MiXCR on the 5' RACE reads. The table has about 23,000 distinct CDR3 sequences, less than 5.5% seen once. V lost 5 bases, J lost 6 bases, and 17 bases lay in between. This CDR3 comprises 14 residues. Per germline, CDR1 SGDLS and CDR2 YYNGEE. The source of the sample is a study of early T cells in non-severe SARS-CoV-2 infection. The genes are TRBV9 and TRBJ1-1; D is unclear. This clonotype was obtained from an adult who was a healthcare worker with PCR-confirmed SARS-CoV-2 infection or an uninfected control (not recorded which). The source material was whole blood. The CDR3: CASSFRGNGAEAFF. In DNA, the CDR3 is TGTGCCAGCAGTTTCAGAGGGAATGGGGCTGAAGCTTTCTTT.